This T cell receptor (beta chain) was observed in a study of identifying expanded T cells in peripheral blood. No infections or other immune events were documented during collection. On this clone: Antigen unknown.

The CDR3 covers 16 residues. CDR1 LNHDA and CDR2 SQIVND come from the germline V gene (reference sequence). The junction had 3 bases not matched to a gene; V was cut back by 2 bases and J by 2 bases. Study-wide points: Clone count variance between roughly 2-week samples rose with total template count. Differentially abundant clones: about 1.1 between replicates, 15 to 17 at 2 to 3 weeks, 18 to 20 at four.

TCRdb's table, derived via immunoSEQ multiplex PCR, lists solely in-frame clones and lacks some. The sample has approximately 80,000 clones; about 83% are singletons. The receptor comes from a person between 18 and 70 years old in good health. The sequencing sample was made of blood. The V and J genes are TRBV19 and TRBJ2-1; 10 nucleotides line up with TRBD1. The CDR3 loop is CASSIRGQGAYNEQFF. As DNA, the CDR3 is TGTGCCAGTAGTATACGCGGACAGGGGGCCTACAATGAGCAGTTCTTC.